Below are 21 T cell receptor beta chains sequenced from a single sample in a study of blood T cell repertoires in COVID-19. Measured with immunoSEQ multiplex PCR; TCRdb has only the in-frame clones, and not every one. Altogether about 170,000 clones are present, under 95% being singletons, with the ten largest covering roughly 5.3%. The specimen sequenced was peripheral blood. The receptors come from a young man with COVID-19, enrolled during active disease.

This clone has just one count. This rearrangement joins TRBV4-2 to TRBJ2-7; 9 nucleotides agree with TRBD1. Germline V CDR1 and CDR2: LGHNA, YNFKEQ. Losses at the gene ends were 1 base for V and 3 bases for J; bases not matched to a gene: 7. The CDR3 is 16 amino acids. The chain's CDR3 is CASSQVHTGQGYEQYF. Here the CDR3 DNA reads TGTGCCAGCAGCCAAGTTCATACGGGACAGGGCTACGAGCAGTACTTC.

The rearrangement joins TRBV5-6 to TRBJ1-5; weak D call: TRBD1 (6 bases). In germline, CDR1 is SGHDT, CDR2 YYEEEE. V was cut by 4 bases and J by 6 bases, with 14 bases left in between. This CDR3 has 14 amino acids. For the CDR3, the DNA is TGTGCCAGCAGCCCTGGGGGGGCAATTCAGCCCCAGCATTTT. It translates to CASSPGGAIQPQHF.

V and J are TRBV7-9 and TRBJ1-3; D not resolved. V was pared by 5 bases and J by 2 bases, with 10 bases between. Germline values: CDR1 SEHNR, CDR2 FQNEAQ (reference sequence). The CDR3 contains 14 residues. Written as DNA, the CDR3 is TGTGCCAGCAGCCCTGACATAGCTGGAAACACCATATATTTT. It codes for CASSPDIAGNTIYF.

V usage is TRBV18 and J usage is TRBJ2-2, with 8 bases lining up with TRBD1. The J segment lost 1 base and the V segment lost 6 bases, leaving 7 bases of the junction unmatched. CDR1 and CDR2 (germline): KGHSH, LQKENI. The length of the CDR3 is 16 residues. The CDR3 protein is CASSVRDRMNTGELFF. The CDR3 DNA reads TGTGCCAGCTCGGTCAGGGACAGGATGAACACCGGGGAGCTGTTTTTT.

The rearrangement links TRBV28 to TRBJ1-4; no clear D. The germline V gene has CDR1 MDHEN and CDR2 SYDVKM. The CDR3 runs 14 residues. Trimming cost V 4 bases and J 6 bases, with 12 bases left between them. The CDR3 reads CASSSLNGDEKLFF. In nucleotides, the CDR3 is TGTGCCAGCAGTTCCCTAAACGGGGATGAAAAACTGTTTTTT.

The rearrangement uses TRBV7-2 and TRBJ2-7; 16 nucleotides match TRBD2. The length of the CDR3 is 18 residues. V shed 5 bases and J 5 bases; nucleotides not matched to a gene: 12. The germline V gene encodes CDR1 SGHTA and CDR2 FQGNSA. CDR3: CASSQRPGTSGRAHEQYF. CDR3 nucleotide sequence: TGTGCCAGCAGCCAACGACCCGGGACTAGCGGGAGGGCACACGAGCAGTACTTC.

V is TRBV10-1 and J is TRBJ2-2, with D uncertain. Per the germline V gene, CDR1 is WNHNN and CDR2 is SYGVQD (reference sequence). CDR3 length: 12 amino acids. Between the trimmed V and J ends, which lost 6 bases and 2 bases, there was a span of 4 bases. For the CDR3, the DNA is TGCGCCAGCAGGGCAAACACCGGGGAGCTGTTTTTT. Translated, it gives CASRANTGELFF.

A remark on this clone: The same CDR3 arises from other DNA sequences in this sample as well. V gene TRBV28 combines with J gene TRBJ1-1; D is unclear. V gave up 3 bases and J gave up 2 bases, with 4 bases separating them. The CDR3 length is 12 residues. Germline V gene sequence: CDR1 MDHEN, CDR2 SYDVKM. The CDR3 loop is CASSLGNTEAFF. For the CDR3, the DNA is TGTGCCAGCAGTTTGGGCAACACTGAAGCTTTCTTT.

V usage is TRBV7-8 and J usage is TRBJ1-5; weak D call: TRBD1 (5 bases). The CDR3 length is 14 residues. Germline CDR1 reads SGHVS; CDR2 reads FQNEAQ. V lost 2 bases, J lost 5 bases, and 10 bases lay in between. This CDR3 is CASSLSDRDQPQHF. CDR3 coding DNA: TGTGCCAGCAGCTTAAGCGACAGAGATCAGCCCCAGCATTTT.

This sequence joins TRBV7-9 and TRBJ2-7, with 8 bases identical to TRBD2. The germline CDR1 and CDR2 sequences are SEHNR and FQNEAQ (reference sequence). This CDR3 is built from 16 residues. The trim removed 4 bases at V and 2 bases at J, leaving 10 bases unmatched. The CDR3 protein is CASSYSGLGAPYEQYF. CDR3 DNA sequence: TGTGCCAGCAGCTACTCGGGACTAGGAGCGCCCTACGAGCAGTACTTC.

The count of this clone is one. V and J are TRBV6-1 and TRBJ2-2; 9 bases agree with TRBD2. The CDR3 consists of 16 residues. Unmatched junction bases numbered 7, after V lost 3 bases and J lost 5 bases. Germline CDR1 is MNHNS and CDR2 is SASEGT. CDR3 amino acids: CASSEVSGRGTGELFF. The CDR3 DNA follows: TGTGCCAGCAGTGAGGTTAGCGGGAGAGGGACCGGGGAGCTGTTTTTT.

J is TRBJ1-1 and V is TRBV5-1, with D hard to call. CDR1 and CDR2 from the germline V gene are SGHRS and YFSETQ. V lost 0 bases to trimming and J lost 3 bases, with 6 bases between them. This CDR3 is built from 13 residues. The CDR3 bases are TGCGCCAGCAGCTTGGCCGGTGACACTGAAGCTTTCTTT. This sequence encodes CASSLAGDTEAFF.

The V and J genes are TRBV19 and TRBJ1-3, with 8 bases matching TRBD1. Germline CDR1 is LNHDA and CDR2 is SQIVND (reference sequence). The CDR3 length is 15 residues. With V trimmed by 5 bases and J by 8 bases, 11 bases remained unmatched. CDR3 in DNA: TGTGCCAGTAGTCCGACAGGGGAAGATTTCGACACCATATATTTT. Protein product: CASSPTGEDFDTIYF.

The rearrangement joins TRBV12-3 or TRBV12-4 to TRBJ2-7; 7 bases fit TRBD1. V dropped 4 bases and J dropped 3; count of bases not matched to a gene: 3. The CDR3 totals 13 residues. CDR3 sequence (DNA): TGTGCCAGCAGTTCAGGGACAGTCTACGAGCAGTACTTC. This codes for CASSSGTVYEQYF.

The chain carries TRBV4-2 and TRBJ2-1; the match to TRBD2 covers 16 bases. The germline gives CDR1 LGHNA, CDR2 YNFKEQ. J gave up 6 bases and V 1 base, and 3 bases lay outside the gene matches. This CDR3 has 17 amino acids. CDR3 sequence: CASSQAGLAGGVNEQFF. In nucleotides, the CDR3 is TGTGCCAGCAGCCAAGCGGGACTAGCGGGAGGGGTCAATGAGCAGTTCTTC.

The chain uses TRBV13 and TRBJ2-1, with 11 bases that match TRBD2. The ends lost 4 bases at V and 8 bases at J; junction bases unmatched: 10. Germline CDR1 reads PRHDT; CDR2 reads FYEKMQ (reference sequence). The CDR3 spans 16 residues. The CDR3 coding sequence is TGTGCCAGCAGCTCCAACCTAGCGGGAGGCGTGGATGAGCAGTTCTTC. Amino acid sequence: CASSSNLAGGVDEQFF.

The chain recombines TRBV13 with TRBJ2-1, with 7 bases lining up with TRBD2. Germline V gives CDR1 PRHDT, CDR2 FYEKMQ (reference sequence). After removal of 4 bases from V and 9 bases from J, the junction contained 15 bases not matched to a gene. This CDR3 comprises 16 residues. In DNA form, the CDR3 reads TGTGCCAGCAGCTACATCGTGAATCGGGGGAGGGGTGAGCAGTTCTTC. Its translation is CASSYIVNRGRGEQFF.

The V gene is TRBV7-3, the J gene TRBJ2-2; possibly TRBD2 for D (5 bases). CDR1 and CDR2 (germline): SGHTA, FQGTGA. V was clipped by 5 bases and J by 8 bases, with 9 bases between them. The CDR3 totals 12 residues. The CDR3 protein is CASSDYRGELFF. The CDR3 bases are TGTGCCAGCAGCGACTACCGGGGGGAGCTGTTTTTT. Looking up the rest from reference TRBV7-3 and TRBJ2-2 gives the full variable domain: GAGVSQTPSNKVTEKGKYVELRCDPISGHTALYWYRQSLGQGPEFLIYFQGTGAADDSGLPNDRFFAVRPEGSVSTLKIQRTERGDSAVYLCASSDYRGELFFGEGSRLTVL.

The rearrangement joins TRBV14 to TRBJ2-7; D is possibly TRBD2 (5 bases). Deletions cut 6 bases from V and 2 bases from J, with 14 bases between. Germline V CDR1 and CDR2: SGHDN, FVKESK. This CDR3 is 14 amino acids long. The CDR3 spells CASSDRGSTYEQYF. CDR3 nucleotide sequence: TGTGCCAGCAGTGATCGAGGGTCAACCTACGAGCAGTACTTC.

The CDR3 loop reads CASSLDSVADTQYF. DNA for the CDR3: TGTGCCAGCAGCCTCGACTCGGTGGCAGATACGCAGTATTTT. V gene TRBV11-3 combines with J gene TRBJ2-3; no clear D gene. In germline, CDR1 is SGHNT, CDR2 YENEEA. V was shortened by 5 bases and J by 4 bases, with 13 bases between the two germline ends. There are 14 residues in the CDR3. The full variable domain, rest sourced from reference TRBV11-3 and TRBJ2-3, is EAGVVQSPRYKIIEKKQPVAFWCNPISGHNTLYWYLQNLGQGPELLIRYENEEAVDDSQLPKDRFSAERLKGVDSTLKIQPAELGDSAVYLCASSLDSVADTQYFGPGTRLTVL.

The chain carries TRBV18 and TRBJ1-6, with 7 bases that match TRBD1. The CDR3 consists of 14 residues. V was pared by 5 bases and J by 7 bases, with 5 bases of the junction left unmatched. Germline assignment: CDR1 KGHSH and CDR2 LQKENI. CDR3 sequence: CASSSRDRNSPLHF. Here the CDR3 DNA reads TGTGCCAGCTCATCCCGGGACAGAAATTCACCCCTCCACTTT.